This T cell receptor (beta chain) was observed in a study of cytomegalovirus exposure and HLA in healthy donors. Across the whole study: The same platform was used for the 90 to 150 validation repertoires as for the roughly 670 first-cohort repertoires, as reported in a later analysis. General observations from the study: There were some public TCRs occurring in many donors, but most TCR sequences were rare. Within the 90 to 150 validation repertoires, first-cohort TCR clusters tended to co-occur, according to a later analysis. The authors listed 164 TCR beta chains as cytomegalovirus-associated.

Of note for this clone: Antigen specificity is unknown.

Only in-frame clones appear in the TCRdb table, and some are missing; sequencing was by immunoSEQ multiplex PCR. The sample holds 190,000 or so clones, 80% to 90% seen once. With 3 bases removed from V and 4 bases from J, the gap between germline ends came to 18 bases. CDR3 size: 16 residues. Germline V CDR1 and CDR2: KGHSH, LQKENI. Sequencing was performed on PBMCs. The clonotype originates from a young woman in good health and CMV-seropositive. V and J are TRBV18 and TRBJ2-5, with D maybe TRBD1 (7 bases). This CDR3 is CASSPTTGTAGETQYF. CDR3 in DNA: TGTGCCAGCTCACCTACAACCGGGACAGCGGGAGAGACCCAGTACTTC.